Reported below is one T cell receptor (beta chain). This entry is derived from a study of blood T cell repertoires in COVID-19. Study-wide context: Samples of COVID-19 (acute and convalescent) were obtained from the United States, Italy and Spain. T cells, B-cell-depleted T cells, or PBMCs supplied cDNA or gDNA.

Participants were placed into cohorts based on the clinical history they reported. Original processing notes: Scientists estimated how many nucleated cells there were by amplifying reference gene primers. Assay used: immunoSEQ multiplex PCR; TCRdb lists only in-frame clones, some missing. V and J calls and clone size are given by that table; D and trimming were obtained from the DNA. The sample contains approximately 240,000 clones, about 89% of which appear only once. This CDR3 is 19 amino acids long. Germline V gives CDR1 WNHNN, CDR2 SYGVQD (reference sequence). V shed 6 bases, J shed 1 base, and the junction held 17 bases outside the gene matches.

Material: PBMCs or T cells enriched from blood (not recorded which). This sequence was found in a woman aged 18-35 years who had recovered from COVID-19. This chain connects TRBV10-1 to TRBJ1-4, with TRBD1 matching 7 bases. CDR3 amino acids: CASRDGTVGEVGTNEKLFF. Written as DNA, the CDR3 is TGCGCCAGCAGGGACGGGACAGTTGGAGAGGTGGGAACTAATGAAAAACTGTTTTTT.